The rows below give T cell receptor beta chains drawn from one sample of a study of shared clonotypes between healthy human individuals. Assay: immunoSEQ multiplex PCR; the TCRdb copy retains only in-frame clones and omits some. Of hundreds of thousands of clones in the sample, less than 80% are singletons; the top ten hold roughly 2%. The sequenced sample consisted of memory CD4+ T cells sorted from blood. The source of these receptors is a woman aged 30 to 39 in good health. Both conserved end residues are part of each CDR3. Fields, in order: J gene, V gene, CDR3 protein.

TRBJ1-4 | TRBV15 | CATSRDPLNGKLFF
TRBJ2-5 | TRBV28 | CASSLWDQETQYF
TRBJ2-5 | TRBV19 | CATSVSGSVDETQYF
TRBJ2-7 | TRBV4-1 | CASSQDGPTGSSYEQYF
TRBJ1-1 | TRBV7-9 | CASSFGQGAVTEAFF
TRBJ1-5 | TRBV6-5 | CASSYAGQNQPQHF
TRBJ2-3 | TRBV11-2 | CASSPRGLNTDTQYF
TRBJ1-1 | TRBV7-9 | CASSFRQGVSEAFF
TRBJ2-7 | TRBV12-1 | CASSFVWRGRKTYEQYF
TRBJ2-3 | TRBV11-3 | CASSPRGGITDTQYF
TRBJ2-5 | TRBV11-1 | CASSLALADGETQYF
TRBJ1-1 | TRBV4-1 | CASSLRVWTEAFF
TRBJ2-3 | TRBV4-1 | CASTTFGIDTQYF
TRBJ1-5 | TRBV27 | CASSFTTGGNQPQHF